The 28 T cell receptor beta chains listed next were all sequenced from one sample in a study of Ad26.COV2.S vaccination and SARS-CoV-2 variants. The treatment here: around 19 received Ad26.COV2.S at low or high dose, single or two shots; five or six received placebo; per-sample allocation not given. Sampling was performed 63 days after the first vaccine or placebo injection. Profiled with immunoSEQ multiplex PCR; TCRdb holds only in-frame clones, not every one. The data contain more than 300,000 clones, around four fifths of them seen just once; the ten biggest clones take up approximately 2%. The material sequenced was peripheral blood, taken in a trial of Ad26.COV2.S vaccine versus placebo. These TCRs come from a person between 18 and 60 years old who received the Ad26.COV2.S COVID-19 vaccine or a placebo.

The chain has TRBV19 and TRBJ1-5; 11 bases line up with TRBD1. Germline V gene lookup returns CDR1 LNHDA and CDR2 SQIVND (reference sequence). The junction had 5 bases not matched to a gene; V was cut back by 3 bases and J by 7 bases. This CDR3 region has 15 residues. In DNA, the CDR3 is TGTGCCAGTAGTATCGAGGGACAGGGGGACCAGCCCCAGCATTTT. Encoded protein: CASSIEGQGDQPQHF.

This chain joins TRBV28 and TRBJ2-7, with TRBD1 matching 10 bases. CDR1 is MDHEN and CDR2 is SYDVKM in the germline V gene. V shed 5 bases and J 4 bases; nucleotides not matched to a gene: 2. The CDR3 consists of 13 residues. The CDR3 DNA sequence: TGTGCCAGCAGTGGACAGGGGGAGTACGAGCAGTACTTC. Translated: CASSGQGEYEQYF. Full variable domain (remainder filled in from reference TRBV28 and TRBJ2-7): DVKVTQSSRYLVKRTGEKVFLECVQDMDHENMFWYRQDPGLGLRLIYFSYDVKMKEKGDIPEGYSVSREKKERFSLILESASTNQTSMYLCASSGQGEYEQYFGPGTRLTVT.

The chain's CDR3 is CASTFTEGLRETQYF. CDR3 nucleotide sequence: TGTGCCAGTACCTTCACGGAGGGGCTAAGAGAGACCCAGTACTTC. The chain is built from TRBV19 and TRBJ2-5; possible D gene TRBD2, 6 bases. Between the trimmed V and J ends, which lost 7 bases and 4 bases, there was a span of 19 bases. The CDR3 length is 15 residues. The germline CDR1 and CDR2 sequences are LNHDA and SQIVND (reference sequence).

The chain's CDR3 is CASSPHYGGYEQYF. CDR3 coding DNA: TGTGCCAGCAGCCCACACTATGGGGGCTACGAGCAGTACTTC. The chain employs TRBV28 and TRBJ2-7; D assignment may be TRBD1 or TRBD2 (5 bases each). In germline, CDR1 is MDHEN, CDR2 SYDVKM. This CDR3 contains 14 residues. V dropped 6 bases and J dropped 3 bases, with 15 bases sitting between them.

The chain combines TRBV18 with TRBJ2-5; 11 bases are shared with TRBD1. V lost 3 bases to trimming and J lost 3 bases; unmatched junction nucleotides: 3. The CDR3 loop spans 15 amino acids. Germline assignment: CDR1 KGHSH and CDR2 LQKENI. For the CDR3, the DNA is TGTGCCAGCTCACCCCGGGACAGGGGGAAAGAGACCCAGTACTTC. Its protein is CASSPRDRGKETQYF.

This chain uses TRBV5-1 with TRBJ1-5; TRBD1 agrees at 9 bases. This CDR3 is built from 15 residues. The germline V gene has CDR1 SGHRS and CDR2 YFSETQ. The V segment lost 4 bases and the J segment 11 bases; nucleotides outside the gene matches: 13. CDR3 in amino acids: CASSPGGQGEGTQHF. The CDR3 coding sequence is TGCGCCAGCAGCCCCGGGGGACAGGGTGAGGGGACCCAGCATTTT. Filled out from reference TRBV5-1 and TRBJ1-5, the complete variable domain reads KAGVTQTPRYLIKTRGQQVTLSCSPISGHRSVSWYQQTPGQGLQFLFEYFSETQRNKGNFPGRFSGRQFSNSRSEMNVSTLELGDSALYLCASSPGGQGEGTQHFGDGTRLSIL.

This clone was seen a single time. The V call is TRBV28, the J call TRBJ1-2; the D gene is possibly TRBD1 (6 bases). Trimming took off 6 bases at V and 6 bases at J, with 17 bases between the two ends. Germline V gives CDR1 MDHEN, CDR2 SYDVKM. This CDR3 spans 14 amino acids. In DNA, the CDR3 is TGTGCCAGCAGACGGACAGCGCGGGTCCATGGCTACACCTTC. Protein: CASRRTARVHGYTF.

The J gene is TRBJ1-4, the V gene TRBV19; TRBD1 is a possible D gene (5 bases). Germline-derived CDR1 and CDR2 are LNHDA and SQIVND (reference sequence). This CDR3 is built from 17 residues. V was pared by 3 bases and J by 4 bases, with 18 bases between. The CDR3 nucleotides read TGTGCCAGTAGTATCTGGGGGGGACCGCAAAGTAATGAAAAACTGTTTTTT. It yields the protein CASSIWGGPQSNEKLFF.

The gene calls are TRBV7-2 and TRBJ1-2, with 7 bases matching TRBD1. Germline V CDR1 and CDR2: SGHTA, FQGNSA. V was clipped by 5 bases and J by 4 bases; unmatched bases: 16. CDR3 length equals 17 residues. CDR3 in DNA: TGTGCCAGCAGCCTTATAGGTCAGGGGGTCAATTCCTATGGCTACACCTTC. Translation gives CASSLIGQGVNSYGYTF.

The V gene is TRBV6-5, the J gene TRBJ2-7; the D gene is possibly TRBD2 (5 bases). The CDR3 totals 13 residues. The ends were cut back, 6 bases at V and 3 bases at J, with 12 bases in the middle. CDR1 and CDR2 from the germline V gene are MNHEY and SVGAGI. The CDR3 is CASSRGFHYEQYF. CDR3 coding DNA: TGTGCCAGCAGCCGGGGATTCCACTACGAGCAGTACTTC.

The CDR3 region is CAKNNYPGQGLKLFF. In DNA form, the CDR3 reads TGTGCCAAAAATAATTATCCGGGACAGGGGCTAAAACTGTTTTTT. The gene calls are TRBV19 and TRBJ1-4; 10 bases agree with TRBD1. CDR3 length: 15 amino acids. Germline values: CDR1 LNHDA, CDR2 SQIVND (reference sequence). V shed 10 bases, J shed 10 bases, and the junction held 15 bases outside the gene matches.

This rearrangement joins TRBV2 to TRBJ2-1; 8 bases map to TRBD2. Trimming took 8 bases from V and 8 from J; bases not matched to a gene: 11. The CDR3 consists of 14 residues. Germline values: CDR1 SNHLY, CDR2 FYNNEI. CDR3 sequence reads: CASSAGGGRYEQFF. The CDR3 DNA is TGTGCCAGCTCTGCTGGCGGGGGGCGGTATGAGCAGTTCTTC. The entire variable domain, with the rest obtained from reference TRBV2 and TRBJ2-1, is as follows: EPEVTQTPSHQVTQMGQEVILRCVPISNHLYFYWYRQILGQKVEFLVSFYNNEISEKSEIFDDQFSVERPDGSNFTLKIRSTKLEDSAMYFCASSAGGGRYEQFFGPGTRLTVL.

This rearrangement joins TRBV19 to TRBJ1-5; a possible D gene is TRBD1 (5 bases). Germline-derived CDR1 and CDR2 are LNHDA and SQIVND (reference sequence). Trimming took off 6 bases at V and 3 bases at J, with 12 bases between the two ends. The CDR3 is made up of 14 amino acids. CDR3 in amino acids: CASSDSRANQPQHF. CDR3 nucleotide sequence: TGTGCCAGTAGCGACAGCCGCGCCAATCAGCCCCAGCATTTT.

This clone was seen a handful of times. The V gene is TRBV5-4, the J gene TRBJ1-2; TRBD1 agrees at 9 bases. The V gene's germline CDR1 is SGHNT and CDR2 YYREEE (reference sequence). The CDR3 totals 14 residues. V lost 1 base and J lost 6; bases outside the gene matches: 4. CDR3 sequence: CASSLSGTGNGYTF. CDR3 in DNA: TGTGCCAGCAGCTTGTCGGGGACAGGGAATGGCTACACCTTC. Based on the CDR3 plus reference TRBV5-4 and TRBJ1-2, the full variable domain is ETGVTQSPTHLIKTRGQQVTLRCSSQSGHNTVSWYQQALGQGPQFIFQYYREEENGRGNFPPRFSGLQFPNYSSELNVNALELDDSALYLCASSLSGTGNGYTFGSGTRLTVV.

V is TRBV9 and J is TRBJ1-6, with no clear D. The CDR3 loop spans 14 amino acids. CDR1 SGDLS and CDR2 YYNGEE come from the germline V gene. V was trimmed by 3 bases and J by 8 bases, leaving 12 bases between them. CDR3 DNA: TGTGCCAGCAGCGCTCGGAACCGGGATTCACCCCTCCACTTT. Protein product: CASSARNRDSPLHF.

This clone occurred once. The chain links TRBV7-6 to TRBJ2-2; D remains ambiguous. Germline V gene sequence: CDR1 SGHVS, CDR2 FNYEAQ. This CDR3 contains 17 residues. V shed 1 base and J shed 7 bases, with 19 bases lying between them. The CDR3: CASSLVAPPPGLGELFF. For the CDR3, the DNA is TGTGCCAGCAGCTTAGTCGCTCCACCTCCTGGGCTCGGGGAGCTGTTTTTT.

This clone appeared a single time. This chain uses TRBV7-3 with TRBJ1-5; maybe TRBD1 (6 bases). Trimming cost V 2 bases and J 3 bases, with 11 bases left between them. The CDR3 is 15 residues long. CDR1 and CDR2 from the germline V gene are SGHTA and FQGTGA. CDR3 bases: TGTGCCAGCAGCTTAGTTAGGACAGTCAATCAGCCCCAGCATTTT. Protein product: CASSLVRTVNQPQHF.

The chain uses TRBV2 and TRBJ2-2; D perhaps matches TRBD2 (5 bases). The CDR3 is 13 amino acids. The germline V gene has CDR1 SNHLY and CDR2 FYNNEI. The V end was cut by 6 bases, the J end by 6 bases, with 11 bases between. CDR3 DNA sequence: TGTGCCAGCAGGAGGGCCCAAGCCGGGGAGCTGTTTTTT. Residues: CASRRAQAGELFF.

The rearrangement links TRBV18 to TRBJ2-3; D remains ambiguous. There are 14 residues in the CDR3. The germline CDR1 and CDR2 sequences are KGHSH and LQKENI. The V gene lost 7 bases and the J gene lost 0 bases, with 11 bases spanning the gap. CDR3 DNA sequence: TGTGCCAGCTTGACTGATTCTAGCACAGATACGCAGTATTTT. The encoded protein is CASLTDSSTDTQYF.

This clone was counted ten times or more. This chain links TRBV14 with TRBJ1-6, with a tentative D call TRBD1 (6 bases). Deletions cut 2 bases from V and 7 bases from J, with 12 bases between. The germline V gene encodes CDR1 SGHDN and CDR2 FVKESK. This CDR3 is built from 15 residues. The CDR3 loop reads CASSQMTGLNSPLHF. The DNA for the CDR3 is TGTGCCAGCAGCCAAATGACAGGTCTGAATTCACCCCTCCACTTT.

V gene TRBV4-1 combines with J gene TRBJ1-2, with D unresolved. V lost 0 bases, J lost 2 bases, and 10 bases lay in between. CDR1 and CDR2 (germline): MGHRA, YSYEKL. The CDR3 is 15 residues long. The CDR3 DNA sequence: TGCGCCAGCAGCCAAGAGGCGATGACAAACTATGGCTACACCTTC. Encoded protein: CASSQEAMTNYGYTF.

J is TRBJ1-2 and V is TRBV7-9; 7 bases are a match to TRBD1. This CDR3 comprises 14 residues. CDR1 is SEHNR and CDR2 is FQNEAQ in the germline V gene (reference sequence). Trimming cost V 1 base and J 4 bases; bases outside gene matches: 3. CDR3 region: CASSLEGGSYGYTF. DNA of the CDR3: TGTGCCAGCAGCTTAGAAGGGGGCAGCTATGGCTACACCTTC.

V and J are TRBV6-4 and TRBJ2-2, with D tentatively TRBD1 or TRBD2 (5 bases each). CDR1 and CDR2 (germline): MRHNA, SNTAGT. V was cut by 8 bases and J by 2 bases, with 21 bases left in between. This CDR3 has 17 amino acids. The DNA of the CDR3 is TGTGCCAGCCGCGTGGGGGACCCCTTCTCCAACACCGGGGAGCTGTTTTTT. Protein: CASRVGDPFSNTGELFF.

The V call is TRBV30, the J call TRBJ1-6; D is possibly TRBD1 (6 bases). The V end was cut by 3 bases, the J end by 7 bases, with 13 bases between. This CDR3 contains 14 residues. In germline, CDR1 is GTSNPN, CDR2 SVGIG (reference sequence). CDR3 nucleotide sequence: TGTGCCTGGAGGGGGGACACAGTAAATTCACCCCTCCACTTT. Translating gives CAWRGDTVNSPLHF. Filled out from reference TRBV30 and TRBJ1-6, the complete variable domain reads SQTIHQWPATLVQPVGSPLSLECTVEGTSNPNLYWYRQAAGRGLQLLFYSVGIGQISSEVPQNLSASRPQDRQFILSSKKLLLSDSGFYLCAWRGDTVNSPLHFGNGTRLTVT.

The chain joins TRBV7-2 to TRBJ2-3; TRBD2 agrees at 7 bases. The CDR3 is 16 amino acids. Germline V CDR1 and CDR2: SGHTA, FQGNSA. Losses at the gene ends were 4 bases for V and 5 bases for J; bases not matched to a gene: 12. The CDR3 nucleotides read TGTGCCAGCAGCTCCCCTATAGCGGGTCCCGGAGATACGCAGTATTTT. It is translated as CASSSPIAGPGDTQYF. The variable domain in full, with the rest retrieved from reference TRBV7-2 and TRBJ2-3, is GAGVSQSPSNKVTEKGKDVELRCDPISGHTALYWYRQSLGQGLEFLIYFQGNSAPDKSGLPSDRFSAERTGGSVSTLTIQRTQQEDSAVYLCASSSPIAGPGDTQYFGPGTRLTVL.

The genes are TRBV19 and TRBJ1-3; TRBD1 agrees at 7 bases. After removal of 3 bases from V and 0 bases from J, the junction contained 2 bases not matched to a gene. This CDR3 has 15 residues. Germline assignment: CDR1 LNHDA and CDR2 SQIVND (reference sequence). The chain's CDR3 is CASSIRGSSGNTIYF. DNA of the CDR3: TGTGCCAGTAGTATCAGGGGGAGCTCTGGAAACACCATATATTTT.

The CDR3, as DNA: TGTGCCAGCAGCTTAGTAGGGGGTAGCGGGGGCCATGAGCAGTTCTTC. It encodes CASSLVGGSGGHEQFF. The rearrangement links TRBV7-2 to TRBJ2-1, with 9 bases matching TRBD2. The CDR3 covers 16 residues. Per the germline V gene, CDR1 is SGHTA and CDR2 is FQGNSA. V was clipped by 1 base and J by 8 bases; unmatched bases: 9.

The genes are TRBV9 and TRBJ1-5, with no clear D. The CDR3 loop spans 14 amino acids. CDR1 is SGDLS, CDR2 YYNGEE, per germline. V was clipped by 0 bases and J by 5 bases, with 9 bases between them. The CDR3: CASSVALSDQPQHF. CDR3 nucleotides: TGTGCCAGCAGCGTAGCATTGTCAGATCAGCCCCAGCATTTT.